The rows below give T cell receptor beta chains drawn from one sample of a study of T cell repertoires in cytomegalovirus infection. One entry per CDR3 protein, called by TCRdb with MiXCR from the reads. Among approximately 700,000 distinct CDR3 sequences listed, roughly 36% were seen once. Sequenced material: PBMCs. These receptors were obtained from a human donor in good health (CMV status not recorded). Some clones in this sample may be carry-over from other donors' samples. The CDR3 runs from the conserved cysteine through the conserved F or W. A D gene is named only where the DNA matches it firmly. Not all rows give a size; the values are once, few, many and, for expanded clones, a class.

V gene	D gene	clone size	J gene	CDR3 DNA	CDR3 protein
TRBV12-3/TRBV12-4	TRBD1	few	TRBJ2-2	TGTGCCAGCAGTACGACCGGGACAGGACGGTGGGAGCTGTTTTTT	CASSTTGTGRWELFF
TRBV7-9	NA	many	TRBJ1-5	TGTGCCAGCAGCTTTGGGGAGGAAAGCAATCAGCCCCAGCATTTT	CASSFGEESNQPQHF
TRBV7-9	NA	few	TRBJ1-1	TGTGCCAGCAGCTTACGGAACCCAGGGGCCCCGAACACTGAAGCTTTCTTT	CASSLRNPGAPNTEAFF
TRBV19	NA	few	TRBJ2-3	TGTGCCAGTAGTCGGGGCGGGTCTTTTAGCACAGATACGCAGTATTTT	CASSRGGSFSTDTQYF
TRBV6-2/TRBV6-3	NA	few	TRBJ1-2	TGTGCCAGCAGTTACGGCCAGGGGACTCATGGCTACACCTTC	CASSYGQGTHGYTF
TRBV20-1	TRBD1	NA	TRBJ1-5	TGCAGCGTCGCCGGCCAGGGGGCAAGACCCTATAGCAATCAGCCCCAGCATTTT	CSVAGQGARPYSNQPQHF
TRBV20-1	TRBD2	NA	TRBJ2-5	TGCAGTGCCCAAGGGACTAGCGGGGTAGAGACCCAGTACTTC	CSAQGTSGVETQYF
TRBV19	NA	NA	TRBJ2-3	TGTGCCAGTAGTACGGCCCCCACAGATACGCAGTATTTT	CASSTAPTDTQYF
TRBV7-9	NA	NA	TRBJ1-6	TGTGCCAGCAGATCGGGGCCGCTCAATTCACCCCTCCACTTT	CASRSGPLNSPLHF
TRBV6-2/TRBV6-3	NA	few	TRBJ1-1	TGTGCCAGCAGAGGAGGGTCCGGCGCTGAAGCTTTCTTT	CASRGGSGAEAFF
TRBV14	NA	NA	TRBJ2-5	TGTGCCAGCAGCTTCACGACGGTTCAGAAGACCCAGTACTTC	CASSFTTVQKTQYF
TRBV7-6	TRBD1	NA	TRBJ2-3	TGTGACAGCAGCATGGCAGGGGGAGGCACAGATACGCAGTATTTT	CDSSMAGGGTDTQYF
TRBV5-1	NA	NA	TRBJ2-2	TGCGCCAGCAGCTTTTCGACTTTCGCCGGGGAGCTGTTTTTT	CASSFSTFAGELFF
TRBV27	NA	few	TRBJ1-2	TGTGCCAGCAGCCGTAGCCCTATACAGGGCCTCTATGGCTACACCTTC	CASSRSPIQGLYGYTF
TRBV20-1	NA	NA	TRBJ1-1	TGCAGTGCTTCCGACAGGTGGAACACTGAAGCTTTCTTT	CSASDRWNTEAFF
TRBV28	NA	NA	TRBJ1-2	TGTGCCAGCAGTTTACTGGCGGACTATGGCTACACCTTC	CASSLLADYGYTF
TRBV18	NA	few	TRBJ2-7	TGTGCCAGCTCACCACCGAGGGAGAGGGACCCCCCGGAGGAGCAGTACTTC	CASSPPRERDPPEEQYF
TRBV7-2	NA	many	TRBJ2-1	TGTGCCAGCAGCTTAGGTACTCATGAGCAGTTCTTC	CASSLGTHEQFF
TRBV7-6	TRBD1	few	TRBJ1-4	TGTGCCAGCAGCTTAGTCCCGGACAGGGGAAACGAAAAACTGTTTTTT	CASSLVPDRGNEKLFF
TRBV29-1	NA	NA	TRBJ2-7	TGCAGCGTTGTTACGGGGAACTACGAGCAGTACTTC	CSVVTGNYEQYF
TRBV7-8	NA	many	TRBJ2-7	TGTGCCAGCAGCTTAGATTTTGGGATAACGAACAACGAGCAGTACTTC	CASSLDFGITNNEQYF
TRBV20-1	NA	few	TRBJ1-5	TGCAGTGCTAGTATAGTCGGAGGGGGATATAGCAATCAGCCCCAGCATTTT	CSASIVGGGYSNQPQHF
TRBV29-1	TRBD1	NA	TRBJ1-2	TGCAGTTACCGCGGTCCAGGCCCGGGACAGGGAAGCTATGGCTACACCTTC	CSYRGPGPGQGSYGYTF
TRBV6-5	TRBD1	few	TRBJ2-7	TGTGCCAGCTGCCCCGGGACAGGGCCCTACGAGCAGTACTTC	CASCPGTGPYEQYF
TRBV6-5	TRBD1	few	TRBJ1-4	TGTGCCAGCAGTTACCGCGGGACAGGATTTGAAAAACTGTTTTTT	CASSYRGTGFEKLFF
TRBV19	NA	NA	TRBJ2-7	TGTGCCAGCAGCGAAACAGGGCGCGAGCAGTACTTC	CASSETGREQYF
TRBV2	NA	NA	TRBJ1-5	TGTGCCAGCAGTGAAGCCTTCGAGGGCCTCAATCAGCCCCAGCATTTT	CASSEAFEGLNQPQHF
TRBV20-1	TRBD1	NA	TRBJ2-5	TGCAGTGCCCAAGACAGGGGGGAAGGGGAGACCCAGTACTTC	CSAQDRGEGETQYF
TRBV5-6	NA	few	TRBJ1-1	TGTGCCAGCAGCTTGCCCCAGACAGGTGAAGCTTTCTTT	CASSLPQTGEAFF
TRBV5-6	NA	NA	TRBJ1-3	TGTGCCAGCAGCTCGCGCAGCTCTGGAAACACCATATATTTT	CASSSRSSGNTIYF
TRBV24-1	TRBD1	NA	TRBJ2-3	TGTGCCACCTCCACTGGACAGGGGGCGATCCATACGCGGTATTTT	CATSTGQGAIHTRYF
TRBV7-2	TRBD1	NA	TRBJ2-7	TGTGCCAGCAGCACACCCACAGGGGCCCTATACTACGAGCAGTACTTC	CASSTPTGALYYEQYF
TRBV7-9	NA	NA	TRBJ2-5	TGTGCCAGCAGCCTTGGGGCAGGAATATTGCAAGAGACCCAGTCCTTC	CASSLGAGILQETQSF
TRBV7-6	NA	few	TRBJ2-3	TGTGCCAGCAGCCGAATCGGGGGTACAGATACGCAGTATTTT	CASSRIGGTDTQYF
TRBV19	NA	NA	TRBJ2-1	TGTGCCAGTAGTATTGTAGCGAGCTCCTACAATGAGCAGTTCTTC	CASSIVASSYNEQFF
TRBV7-8	TRBD1	many	TRBJ1-1	TGTGCCAGCAGCCTACGACAGGGGGCGAGGGGCACTGAAGCTTTCTTT	CASSLRQGARGTEAFF
TRBV7-6	TRBD1	few	TRBJ1-5	TGTGCCAGCAGCCTAACTGGACCCACAGGGGGCGATCAGCCCCAGCATTTT	CASSLTGPTGGDQPQHF
TRBV6-1	NA	few	TRBJ2-3	TGTGCCAGCAGTGAGCCCGTGGGGGCAGATACGCAGTATTTT	CASSEPVGADTQYF
TRBV27	NA	NA	TRBJ1-3	TGTGCCAGCAGTTTGTATGGCTCTGGAAACACCATATATTTT	CASSLYGSGNTIYF
TRBV7-9	NA	few	TRBJ2-7	TGTGCCAGCAGTTCAGGGGGGACTGGCCCCTCCTACGAGCAGTACTTC	CASSSGGTGPSYEQYF
TRBV4-1	TRBD1	NA	TRBJ1-1	TGCGCCAGCAGCCCGCTGACAGGGGAAGAGGCTGAAGCTTTCTTT	CASSPLTGEEAEAFF
TRBV4-2	TRBD1	NA	TRBJ1-4	TGTGCCACCGAGCCACAGGGGGCCCAGGGTGAAAAACTGTTTTTT	CATEPQGAQGEKLFF
TRBV27	NA	NA	TRBJ1-5	TGTGCCAGCAGCTCTTACGGAGGGTTCAATCAGCCCCAGCATTTT	CASSSYGGFNQPQHF
TRBV7-6	NA	few	TRBJ2-7	TGTGCCAGCAGCTTAGGGGCCTCGGGGTTGGAGCAGTACTTC	CASSLGASGLEQYF
TRBV20-1	TRBD2	few	TRBJ2-1	TGCAGTGCCCGGGGACTAGCGGCAGCCCATGAGCAGTTCTTC	CSARGLAAAHEQFF
TRBV6-6	NA	NA	TRBJ2-1	TGTGCCAGCAGTGGGTTGGGTGAGCAGTTCTTC	CASSGLGEQFF
TRBV5-4	NA	NA	TRBJ1-3	TGTGCCAGCAGCCGCCCAGGGGCTGGAAACACCATATATTTT	CASSRPGAGNTIYF
TRBV5-4	NA	few	TRBJ2-7	TGTGCCAGCAGCTTGCGGACCGGCGAGCAGTACTTC	CASSLRTGEQYF
TRBV28	TRBD1	once	TRBJ2-5	TGTGCCAGCAGTCTGACGGGACAGGGAAAATCAGAGACCCAGTACTTC	CASSLTGQGKSETQYF
TRBV4-1	TRBD2	few	TRBJ2-2	TGCGCCAGCAGCCAAGATTTCAGTGGCGGGGGAGCCCCCACCGGGGAGCTGTTTTTT	CASSQDFSGGGAPTGELFF